This T cell receptor beta chain is from a study of blood T cells in healthy people across ages. Study conclusions and caveats: Considered underestimates were the diversity estimates obtained from one million T cells.

A second PCR, run for about 7 to 11 cycles, used a sample-barcoded 5' primer plus a J-beta primer mix. Every cDNA was tagged by a template-switch adaptor with 12 random nucleotides. One entry per CDR3 protein, called by TCRdb with MiXCR from the 5' RACE reads. The sample carries more than 800,000 distinct CDR3 sequences, over 35% recorded once. Comments on this clonotype: The antigen is unknown.

The CDR3 is 15 residues long. Trimming removed 3 bases from V and 7 bases from J, with 19 bases in between. Looked up from germline, CDR1 is SGDLS and CDR2 is YYNGEE. The TCR comes from a woman aged 55-70 years in good health. The chain has TRBV9 and TRBJ1-2; weak D call: TRBD1 (5 bases). Source material: blood. This chain's CDR3 is CASSGTGTPGGGYTF. DNA of the CDR3: TGTGCCAGCAGCGGAACCGGGACTCCTGGTGGTGGCTACACCTTC.